Listed below are T cell receptor beta chains from one sample, sequenced in a study of neurological immune-mediated disorders. Each CDR3 protein is one row after TCRdb ran MiXCR on the 5' RACE reads. The sample has some 27,000 distinct CDR3 sequences; roughly 23% are singletons. The material sequenced was CD4+ T cells from blood. These receptors all stem from a man in his fifties or sixties with HTLV-1-associated myelopathy (HAM/TSP). The CDR3 runs from the conserved cysteine through the conserved F or W.

>TRBJ1-5|TRBV10-3
CAISEEEHQPQHF
>TRBJ2-7|TRBV5-1
CASRTEGASYEQYF
>TRBJ2-3|TRBV18
CASSPGGVGTDTQYF
>TRBJ2-3|TRBV20-1
CSARLQGRGTDTQYF
>TRBJ1-5|TRBV4-1
CASSQDPKGTGSNQPQHF
>TRBJ2-1|TRBV19
CASRGTSGGLYNEQFF
>TRBJ2-5|TRBV5-1
CASSATGGETQYF
>TRBJ2-7|TRBV7-8
CASSLTGVNEQYF
>TRBJ1-2|TRBV29-1
CSVERSNYGYTF
>TRBJ1-2|TRBV20-1
CSARGSRMYGYTF
>TRBJ2-1|TRBV6-5
CASSYRGTSNNEQFF
>TRBJ1-2|TRBV5-5
CASSDAGANYGYTF
>TRBJ2-1|TRBV29-1
CSVGKGIRADNEQFF
>TRBJ2-3|TRBV5-8
CASSLRTGTDTQYF
>TRBJ2-7|TRBV7-2
CASKPDSASGEQYF
>TRBJ2-1|TRBV5-6
CASSLGSTSGGTRNEQFF
>TRBJ1-2|TRBV20-1
CSARRSGSDYGYTF
>TRBJ1-2|TRBV6-6
CASSFRRQGNYGYTF
>TRBJ1-1|TRBV20-1
CSARVNQKGTEAFF
>TRBJ1-2|TRBV5-1
CASSPDAVYGYTF
>TRBJ1-3|TRBV12-3/TRBV12-4
CASRITGDSIYF
>TRBJ1-6|TRBV6-5
CATRQGLNSPLHF
>TRBJ2-1|TRBV5-1
CASSLAAGGGHNEQFF
>TRBJ1-4|TRBV20-1
CSANNGGEVEKLFF
>TRBJ2-7|TRBV20-1
CSARDLPGTGSYEQYF
>TRBJ2-3|TRBV20-1
CSATSGGAADTQYF
>TRBJ1-1|TRBV5-1
CASSLGGINTEAFF
>TRBJ1-5|TRBV5-6
CASGRMTVNQPQHF
>TRBJ2-3|TRBV3-1
CASSQRGTDTQYF
>TRBJ1-2|TRBV10-3
CAISLQGSYGYTF
>TRBJ1-1|TRBV6-5
CASSDHPGGKAFF
>TRBJ2-5|TRBV29-1
CSASGTGIGQTQYF
>TRBJ1-5|TRBV5-5
CASSLGTGGGQPQHF
>TRBJ1-5|TRBV5-6
CASSLGAMGNQPQHF
>TRBJ2-7|TRBV5-1
CASSLEGYEQYF
>TRBJ1-4|TRBV10-3
CAIREGSNEKLFF
>TRBJ2-1|TRBV20-1
CSASSIIQRVAYNDQFF
>TRBJ1-1|TRBV20-1
CSVPRASENTEAFF
>TRBJ2-3|TRBV4-1
CASSLGQDPPYDTQYF
>TRBJ2-1|TRBV24-1
CATSDSTLETYNEQFF
>TRBJ1-5|TRBV20-1
CSATGTANQPQHF
>TRBJ2-5|TRBV5-1
CASSRQPGLAQEIQYF
>TRBJ2-7|TRBV2
CASTRTGGSYEQYF
>TRBJ2-7|TRBV6-5
CASRRDRFYEQYF
>TRBJ1-5|TRBV5-1
CASSLGDTPNQPQHF
>TRBJ1-1|TRBV10-3
CANAGTENTEAFF
>TRBJ1-1|TRBV5-1
CASSLYGGSDTEAFF
>TRBJ1-1|TRBV20-1
CSGQGANTEAFF
>TRBJ1-2|TRBV19
CASREGQGPNYGYTF
>TRBJ2-7|TRBV5-1
CASSFPGQLGEQYF
>TRBJ2-3|TRBV7-2
CASSSLGLAKDTQYF
>TRBJ2-1|TRBV10-3
CATHKGLASNEQFF
>TRBJ2-5|TRBV7-3
CASSLTPLGGETQYF